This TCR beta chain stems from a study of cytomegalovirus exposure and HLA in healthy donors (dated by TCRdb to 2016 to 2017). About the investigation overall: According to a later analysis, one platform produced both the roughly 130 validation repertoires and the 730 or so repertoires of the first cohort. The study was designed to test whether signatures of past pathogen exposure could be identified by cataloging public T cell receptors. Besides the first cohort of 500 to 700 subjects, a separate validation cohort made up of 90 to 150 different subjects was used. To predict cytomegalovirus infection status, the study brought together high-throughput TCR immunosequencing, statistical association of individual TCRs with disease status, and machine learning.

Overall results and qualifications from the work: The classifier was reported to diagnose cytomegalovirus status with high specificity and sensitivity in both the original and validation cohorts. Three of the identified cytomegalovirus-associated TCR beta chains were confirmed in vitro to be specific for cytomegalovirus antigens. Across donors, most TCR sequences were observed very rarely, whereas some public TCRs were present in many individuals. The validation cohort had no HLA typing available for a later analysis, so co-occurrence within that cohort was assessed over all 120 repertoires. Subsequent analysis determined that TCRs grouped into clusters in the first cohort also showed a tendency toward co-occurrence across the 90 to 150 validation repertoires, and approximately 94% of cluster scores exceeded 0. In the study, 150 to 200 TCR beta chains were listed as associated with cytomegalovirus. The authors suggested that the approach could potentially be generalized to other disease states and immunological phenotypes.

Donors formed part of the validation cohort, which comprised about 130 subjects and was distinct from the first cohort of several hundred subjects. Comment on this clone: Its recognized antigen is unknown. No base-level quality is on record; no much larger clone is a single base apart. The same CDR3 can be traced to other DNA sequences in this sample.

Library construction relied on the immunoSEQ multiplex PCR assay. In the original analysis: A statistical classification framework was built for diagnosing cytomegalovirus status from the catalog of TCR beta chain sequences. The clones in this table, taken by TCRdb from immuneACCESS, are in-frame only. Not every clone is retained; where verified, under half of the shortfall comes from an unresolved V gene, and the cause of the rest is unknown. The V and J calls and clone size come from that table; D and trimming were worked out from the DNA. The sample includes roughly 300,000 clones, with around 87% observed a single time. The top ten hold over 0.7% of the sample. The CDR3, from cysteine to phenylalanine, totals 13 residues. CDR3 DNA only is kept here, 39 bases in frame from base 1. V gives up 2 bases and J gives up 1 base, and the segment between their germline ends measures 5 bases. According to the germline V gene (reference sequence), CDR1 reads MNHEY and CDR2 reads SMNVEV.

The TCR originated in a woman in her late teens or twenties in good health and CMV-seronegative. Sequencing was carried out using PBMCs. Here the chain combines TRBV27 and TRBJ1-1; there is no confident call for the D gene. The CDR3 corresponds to CASSLGGNTEAFF. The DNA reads TGTGCCAGCAGTTTAGGCGGGAACACTGAAGCTTTCTTT.